Given below is one T cell receptor beta chain in context. The target antigen is unknown. This sample is part of a study of cytomegalovirus exposure and HLA in healthy donors. Profiled with immunoSEQ multiplex PCR; TCRdb holds only in-frame clones, not every one. The table has approximately 280,000 clones, approximately 83% seen once. Germline V gene data show CDR1 as SGHAT and CDR2 as FQNNGV. The germline V and J ends were trimmed by 7 bases and 4 bases, with 11 bases remaining between them. The CDR3 has 14 residues. Study-level results: The tendency of first-cohort TCR clusters to co-occur in the roughly 130 validation repertoires emerged from a later analysis. Three chains linked to CMV were shown in vitro to be specific for CMV antigens.

The chain is built from TRBV11-2 and TRBJ2-6; D perhaps matches TRBD1 (5 bases). The sequence was collected from a woman in her late teens or twenties in good health and CMV-seronegative. Sequenced input: PBMCs. Here the CDR3 reads CASTPGIGANVLTF. CDR3 coding DNA: TGTGCCAGCACTCCAGGGATAGGGGCCAACGTCCTGACTTTC.